This T cell receptor (beta chain) is from a study of T cell repertoires in cytomegalovirus infection. General study findings and limits: Dominant in the ex vivo response were TCR beta clonotypes restricted by HLA-C and specific for CMV.

This CDR3 region has 13 residues. Germline assignment: CDR1 LNHNV and CDR2 YYDKDF (reference sequence). V was shortened by 4 bases and J by 6 bases, with 9 bases between the two germline ends. TCRdb called the reads again in MiXCR, with one record for every CDR3 protein. Of roughly 860,000 distinct CDR3 sequences in the sample, 30% to 35% are singletons; the top ten hold around an eighth. This clonotype showed up just a few times. Its antigen is still unknown. The receptor was isolated from a human donor in good health (CMV status not recorded). Some clones in this sample may be carry-over from other donors' samples. The chain couples TRBV15 to TRBJ2-2; D is unclear. Material: cultured CD8+ T cells from PBMCs, obtained from culture after CMV antigen stimulation. CDR3 residues: CATSNRPAGELFF. DNA for the CDR3: TGTGCCACCAGCAACAGACCCGCCGGGGAGCTGTTTTTT.